This T cell receptor (beta chain) was sequenced in a study of blood T cell repertoires in COVID-19. Across the whole study: Sites across the United States, Italy and Spain contributed samples from acute and convalescent COVID-19. The analysed material was cDNA or gDNA that came from T cells, B-cell-depleted T cells, or PBMCs.

The Seattle patients, enrolled during active infection, were followed longitudinally. Germline CDR1 SEHNR, CDR2 FQNEAQ (reference sequence). The CDR3 runs 15 residues. Trimming stripped 1 base from V and 3 bases from J, with 12 bases between. Assay used: immunoSEQ multiplex PCR; TCRdb lists only in-frame clones, some missing. The repertoire has some 400,000 clones, around 87% of them found once; the top ten carry about 2.3%. The source is a woman aged 55-69 years with COVID-19, enrolled during active disease. Sequencing used peripheral blood. This chain joins TRBV7-9 and TRBJ1-2; the D gene is possibly TRBD1 (5 bases). For the CDR3, the DNA is TGTGCCAGCAGCTTAGAGCAGGGATTGGACTATGGCTACACCTTC. Encoded protein: CASSLEQGLDYGYTF.